Listed here are 6 T cell receptor beta chains from one sample, sequenced in a study of blood T cell repertoires in COVID-19. Method: immunoSEQ multiplex PCR; TCRdb's copy keeps in-frame clones and lacks some. This sample has about 260,000 clones, with roughly 82% found just once. Input material: PBMCs or T cells enriched from blood (not recorded which). The receptors originated from a woman aged 45-60 years who had recovered from COVID-19.

The chain has TRBV6-5 and TRBJ1-5; no clear D. The CDR3 loop spans 16 amino acids. From germline, CDR1 is MNHEY and CDR2 SVGAGI. Trimming stripped 2 bases from V and 2 bases from J, with 13 bases between. The CDR3 region has the DNA TGTGCCAGCAGTTACAGCGATGGGTATGGCAATCAGCCCCAGCATTTT. The encoded protein is CASSYSDGYGNQPQHF.

The V gene is TRBV29-1, the J gene TRBJ2-2; maybe TRBD2 (5 bases). With 7 bases removed from V and 6 bases from J, the gap between germline ends came to 9 bases. Germline values: CDR1 SQVTM, CDR2 ANQGSEA. The CDR3 is 11 amino acids. CDR3 sequence: CSASGSGELFF. As DNA, the CDR3 is TGCAGCGCCTCGGGATCCGGGGAGCTGTTTTTT.

V and J are TRBV28 and TRBJ2-5; weak D call: TRBD2 (6 bases). Germline lookup yields CDR1 MDHEN and CDR2 SYDVKM. The CDR3 has 15 residues. The V end lost 5 bases, the J end lost 7 bases, and 20 bases lay between the germline ends. The CDR3 bases are TGTGCCAGCAGTACCCCGGAGGGATCACTCCGGACCCAGTACTTC. Its protein product is CASSTPEGSLRTQYF.

The chain has TRBV7-2 and TRBJ1-1; TRBD1 aligns across 9 bases. CDR3 length: 14 amino acids. Germline V CDR1 and CDR2: SGHTA, FQGNSA. The trim removed 4 bases at V and 4 bases at J, leaving 4 bases unmatched. The CDR3 DNA follows: TGTGCCAGCAGCTACGGGACAGGGTCCACTGAAGCTTTCTTT. Its protein is CASSYGTGSTEAFF.

V usage is TRBV7-6 and J usage is TRBJ2-5; 8 bases line up with TRBD2. Per the germline V gene, CDR1 is SGHVS and CDR2 is FNYEAQ. This CDR3 has 15 residues. V dropped 5 bases and J dropped 2; count of bases not matched to a gene: 7. CDR3 residues: CASSVPRGGQETQYF. The CDR3 DNA follows: TGTGCCAGCAGCGTACCTCGGGGGGGACAAGAGACCCAGTACTTC.

The J gene is TRBJ1-4, the V gene TRBV19; possible D gene TRBD1, 6 bases. The CDR3 sequence is 14 residues long. The V gene's germline CDR1 is LNHDA and CDR2 SQIVND (reference sequence). Trimming shortened V by 3 bases and J by 7 bases, and 12 bases separated the two germline ends. CDR3 sequence: CASSITGIVEKLFF. As DNA, the CDR3 is TGTGCCAGTAGTATTACAGGGATAGTTGAAAAACTGTTTTTT.